The T cell receptor beta chain under discussion was sequenced for a study of control samples from healthy donors and cancer patients. The CDR3 is 13 residues long. Germline loops: CDR1 SGHTA, CDR2 FQGNSA. V shed 8 bases and J shed 9 bases, with 17 bases lying between them. This table comes from immunoSEQ multiplex PCR, and its TCRdb copy is limited to in-frame clones, with some not included. The top ten hold about 1.9% of the sample, which has 100,000 to 150,000 clones, 92% seen once. The sample consisted of blood. The receptor comes from a woman between 45 and 60 years old in good health. The rearrangement links TRBV7-2 to TRBJ1-5; D might be TRBD1 (5 bases). In nucleotides, the CDR3 is TGTGCCAGCGGGAAAAGGGGCGGGGGGCCCCAGCATTTT. This gives the protein CASGKRGGGPQHF.